This record concerns one T cell receptor beta chain sequence. Its antigen is not known. This CDR3 region has 12 residues. CDR1 is ENHRY and CDR2 is SYGVKD in the germline V gene. V was cut by 10 bases and J by 0 bases, with 7 bases left in between. This record belongs to a study of cytomegalovirus exposure and HLA in healthy donors. Points from the study as a whole: In a later analysis, V- and J-gene trimming of beta chains associated with a DCLRE1C missense variant, replicated independently. Researchers reported from a later analysis that most CMV-associated TCR beta chains appeared HLA-restricted. The majority of TCR sequences were rare, yet some public TCRs appeared in many donors.

PCR was performed using 60 Vbeta and 13 Jbeta primers. Data came from immunoSEQ multiplex PCR; TCRdb stores just in-frame clones and leaves some out. Among 60,000 to 85,000 clones listed, just over 70% were seen once. This rearrangement joins TRBV10-3 to TRBJ1-3; D call uncertain. This sequence was found in a man in his sixties in good health and CMV-seropositive. Sequenced input: PBMCs. CDR3 amino acids: CATGSSGNTIYF. As DNA, the CDR3 is TGTGCCACCGGGTCCTCTGGAAACACCATATATTTT.